This is a list of T cell receptor beta chains from one sample in a study of blood T cell repertoires in COVID-19. Using immunoSEQ multiplex PCR, the repertoire was profiled, and TCRdb retains in-frame clones only, with some absent. The table has around 210,000 clones, approximately 86% seen once; the top ten hold around 1.5%. Specimen: peripheral blood. Source of these receptors: a man between 18 and 29 years old with active or convalescent COVID-19. Each CDR3 is given with its conserved first and last residue. The order of the fields is CDR3 DNA, CDR3 protein, D gene, J gene, clone size, V gene. A D gene is named only where the DNA matches it firmly. Some rows have no size entry. The others give once, few or many, or a class for an expanded clone.

CDR3nt: TGTGCCAGCAGTGACCAGGGGAGGGTGGGCCAGCCCCAGCATTTT
CDR3aa: CASSDQGRVGQPQHF
d_gene: .
j_gene: TRBJ1-5
abundance: .
v_gene: TRBV28

CDR3nt: TGTGCCATCAGTGAGGACTTAGGACTAGGAACAGACCCCTTGCGCACAGATACGCAGTATTTT
CDR3aa: CAISEDLGLGTDPLRTDTQYF
d_gene: TRBD2
j_gene: TRBJ2-3
abundance: .
v_gene: TRBV10-3

CDR3nt: TGTGCCAGCAGCGTGGGGACAGGGGCCGGGAGCTCCTACGAGCAGTACTTC
CDR3aa: CASSVGTGAGSSYEQYF
d_gene: TRBD1
j_gene: TRBJ2-7
abundance: .
v_gene: TRBV9

CDR3nt: TGTGCCAGCTCACCCCAGCTAGCGGGAGAAACCGGGGAGCTGTTTTTT
CDR3aa: CASSPQLAGETGELFF
d_gene: TRBD2
j_gene: TRBJ2-2
abundance: .
v_gene: TRBV18

CDR3nt: TGTGCCAGCAGCTTAGATGTGGTGGGAGGGACTGAAGCTTTCTTT
CDR3aa: CASSLDVVGGTEAFF
d_gene: .
j_gene: TRBJ1-1
abundance: .
v_gene: TRBV11-2

CDR3nt: TGTGCCAGCTCCTCAATGCGCAATAGCGGGAGAACAGGCCGCTACGAGCAGTACTTC
CDR3aa: CASSSMRNSGRTGRYEQYF
d_gene: TRBD2
j_gene: TRBJ2-7
abundance: .
v_gene: TRBV18

CDR3nt: TGCGCCAGCAGCTTGTCCAACAGGGGTGAGACCCAGTACTTC
CDR3aa: CASSLSNRGETQYF
d_gene: TRBD1
j_gene: TRBJ2-5
abundance: .
v_gene: TRBV5-1

CDR3nt: TGTGCCAGCAGCCCCGCCCAGTCCTACGAGCAGTACTTC
CDR3aa: CASSPAQSYEQYF
d_gene: .
j_gene: TRBJ2-7
abundance: .
v_gene: TRBV5-4

CDR3nt: TGTGCCAGCAGTTTCCCCCGGAATGAGCAGTTCTTC
CDR3aa: CASSFPRNEQFF
d_gene: .
j_gene: TRBJ2-1
abundance: few
v_gene: TRBV12-3/TRBV12-4

CDR3nt: TGCGCCAGCAGTGAACCGGGACAGGGAAGGAATGAGCAGTTCTTC
CDR3aa: CASSEPGQGRNEQFF
d_gene: TRBD1
j_gene: TRBJ2-1
abundance: .
v_gene: TRBV10-2

CDR3nt: TGTGCCAGCAGTGAATGCGGAAGGACTAGCGGGAGCGAGGAGCAGTTCTTC
CDR3aa: CASSECGRTSGSEEQFF
d_gene: TRBD2
j_gene: TRBJ2-1
abundance: .
v_gene: TRBV25-1

CDR3nt: TGTGCCAGCAGTGAGGCTCATTCACCCCTCCACTTT
CDR3aa: CASSEAHSPLHF
d_gene: .
j_gene: TRBJ1-6
abundance: .
v_gene: TRBV25-1

CDR3nt: TGTGCCAGCAGTCAGAGGTCTAGCCGGGATACGCAGTATTTT
CDR3aa: CASSQRSSRDTQYF
d_gene: .
j_gene: TRBJ2-3
abundance: .
v_gene: TRBV6-5

CDR3nt: TGTGCCAGCATCGGGGCTCCGGGGACAGGGGTTTCCTACGAGCAGTACTTC
CDR3aa: CASIGAPGTGVSYEQYF
d_gene: TRBD1
j_gene: TRBJ2-7
abundance: .
v_gene: TRBV28

CDR3nt: TGCAGCGTGGGCCGTAGTGCAGGGGGCGGCCACGAGCAGTACTTC
CDR3aa: CSVGRSAGGGHEQYF
d_gene: TRBD1
j_gene: TRBJ2-7
abundance: .
v_gene: TRBV29-1

CDR3nt: TGCGCCAGCAGCCAAGAGAGCAGGGATGCAGAGACCCAGTACTTC
CDR3aa: CASSQESRDAETQYF
d_gene: .
j_gene: TRBJ2-5
abundance: .
v_gene: TRBV4-1

CDR3nt: TGTGCCAGCAGTCCCCAGGGGGCGTACTATGGCTACACCTTC
CDR3aa: CASSPQGAYYGYTF
d_gene: TRBD1
j_gene: TRBJ1-2
abundance: .
v_gene: TRBV28

CDR3nt: TGTGCCAGCAGCCCCAGGGGCACCGGGGAGCTGTTTTTT
CDR3aa: CASSPRGTGELFF
d_gene: .
j_gene: TRBJ2-2
abundance: .
v_gene: TRBV5-6

CDR3nt: TGTGCCAGCAACGTAGACAGGGTATATGGCTACACCTTC
CDR3aa: CASNVDRVYGYTF
d_gene: TRBD1
j_gene: TRBJ1-2
abundance: .
v_gene: TRBV28

CDR3nt: TGTGCCAGCAGCTTAGGGGGAGGTGAGCAGTTCTTC
CDR3aa: CASSLGGGEQFF
d_gene: .
j_gene: TRBJ2-1
abundance: .
v_gene: TRBV7-9

CDR3nt: TGCAGCGTTGAAGATCTTTCCCGGGGAGGCTACACCTTC
CDR3aa: CSVEDLSRGGYTF
d_gene: .
j_gene: TRBJ1-2
abundance: few
v_gene: TRBV29-1

CDR3nt: TGTGCCAGCTCACCGGATCTGGCGGGTGGCTACACCTTC
CDR3aa: CASSPDLAGGYTF
d_gene: .
j_gene: TRBJ1-2
abundance: once
v_gene: TRBV18

CDR3nt: TGTGCCACCAGCCCAGGACAGGGGGCTTATGGCTACACCTTC
CDR3aa: CATSPGQGAYGYTF
d_gene: TRBD1
j_gene: TRBJ1-2
abundance: .
v_gene: TRBV15

CDR3nt: TGTGCCAGCAGCTTAGGGGGACAGGCCTCCTCCTACGAGCAGTACTTC
CDR3aa: CASSLGGQASSYEQYF
d_gene: TRBD1
j_gene: TRBJ2-7
abundance: .
v_gene: TRBV11-2

CDR3nt: TGTGCCAGCAGCCGACACAGCTCAGAAGCTTTCTTT
CDR3aa: CASSRHSSEAFF
d_gene: .
j_gene: TRBJ1-1
abundance: .
v_gene: TRBV7-8

CDR3nt: TGTGCCAGCAGCTTGGTATCTAGCATGGGGGAGACCCAGTACTTC
CDR3aa: CASSLVSSMGETQYF
d_gene: .
j_gene: TRBJ2-5
abundance: .
v_gene: TRBV5-4

CDR3nt: TGTGCCAGTACCACAGGGATTTTGGATGGCTACACCTTC
CDR3aa: CASTTGILDGYTF
d_gene: .
j_gene: TRBJ1-2
abundance: once
v_gene: TRBV19

CDR3nt: TGTGCCAGCAGAGCGGACAGGGCTTTCTCCAATCAGCCCCAGCATTTT
CDR3aa: CASRADRAFSNQPQHF
d_gene: TRBD1
j_gene: TRBJ1-5
abundance: few
v_gene: TRBV2

CDR3nt: TGTGCCTGGAGACAGGGCTTGAACACTGAAGCTTTCTTT
CDR3aa: CAWRQGLNTEAFF
d_gene: .
j_gene: TRBJ1-1
abundance: .
v_gene: TRBV30

CDR3nt: TGTGCCTGGGGGGGTCAACCGGGAGGTGAAGCTTTCTTT
CDR3aa: CAWGGQPGGEAFF
d_gene: .
j_gene: TRBJ1-1
abundance: .
v_gene: TRBV30

CDR3nt: TGCGCCAGCGGAGAACGGGGTCAACTCTATGGCTACACCTTC
CDR3aa: CASGERGQLYGYTF
d_gene: .
j_gene: TRBJ1-2
abundance: .
v_gene: TRBV23-1

CDR3nt: TGTGCCAGTAGTCTCGAACTAGCGGGAGGACGAGCCGGGGAGCTGTTTTTT
CDR3aa: CASSLELAGGRAGELFF
d_gene: TRBD2
j_gene: TRBJ2-2
abundance: .
v_gene: TRBV19

CDR3nt: TGTGCCAGCAGCAAAGAAGGTGAAGCGGCCAGAACGAATCAGCCCCAGCATTTT
CDR3aa: CASSKEGEAARTNQPQHF
d_gene: .
j_gene: TRBJ1-5
abundance: .
v_gene: TRBV21-1

CDR3nt: TGTGCCAGCAGCCCCGACTTAGCGGGATTTATTACCGGGGAGCTGTTTTTT
CDR3aa: CASSPDLAGFITGELFF
d_gene: TRBD2
j_gene: TRBJ2-2
abundance: .
v_gene: TRBV5-5

CDR3nt: TGTGCCAGCAGCTTAGCCCCCACCGGGTACGTTGGCTACACCTTC
CDR3aa: CASSLAPTGYVGYTF
d_gene: .
j_gene: TRBJ1-2
abundance: .
v_gene: TRBV7-9

CDR3nt: TGCGCCAGCAGCTTGGGGGCTACTTCTGAGCAGTACTTC
CDR3aa: CASSLGATSEQYF
d_gene: .
j_gene: TRBJ2-7
abundance: .
v_gene: TRBV5-1

CDR3nt: TGTGCCACCAGCAGAGCGTCGGAGAGGGCTTTCTTT
CDR3aa: CATSRASERAFF
d_gene: .
j_gene: TRBJ1-1
abundance: .
v_gene: TRBV15

CDR3nt: TGCGCCAGCAGCCAACTAGCGGGAGAGTACGAGCAGTACTTC
CDR3aa: CASSQLAGEYEQYF
d_gene: TRBD2
j_gene: TRBJ2-7
abundance: .
v_gene: TRBV4-3

CDR3nt: TGCGCCAGCAGCTTGGAGCGCTTTGGCGATGAGCAGTTCTTC
CDR3aa: CASSLERFGDEQFF
d_gene: .
j_gene: TRBJ2-1
abundance: .
v_gene: TRBV5-1

CDR3nt: TGTGCCAGTAGTCCCTCCGACAGGACCGATCAGCCCCAGCATTTT
CDR3aa: CASSPSDRTDQPQHF
d_gene: .
j_gene: TRBJ1-5
abundance: .
v_gene: TRBV19

CDR3nt: TGTGCCAGCAGCTTAGTGCCAGCGGGAGGCTCCTACGAGCAGTACTTC
CDR3aa: CASSLVPAGGSYEQYF
d_gene: TRBD2
j_gene: TRBJ2-7
abundance: .
v_gene: TRBV7-9

CDR3nt: TGTGCCAGTAGTGGCGTCCGTCGCGGGAGGAACACCGGGGAGCTGTTTTTT
CDR3aa: CASSGVRRGRNTGELFF
d_gene: TRBD2
j_gene: TRBJ2-2
abundance: once
v_gene: TRBV19

CDR3nt: TGTGCCAGCAGCTTAGTACAGACGAACACTGAAGCTTTCTTT
CDR3aa: CASSLVQTNTEAFF
d_gene: .
j_gene: TRBJ1-1
abundance: .
v_gene: TRBV7-9